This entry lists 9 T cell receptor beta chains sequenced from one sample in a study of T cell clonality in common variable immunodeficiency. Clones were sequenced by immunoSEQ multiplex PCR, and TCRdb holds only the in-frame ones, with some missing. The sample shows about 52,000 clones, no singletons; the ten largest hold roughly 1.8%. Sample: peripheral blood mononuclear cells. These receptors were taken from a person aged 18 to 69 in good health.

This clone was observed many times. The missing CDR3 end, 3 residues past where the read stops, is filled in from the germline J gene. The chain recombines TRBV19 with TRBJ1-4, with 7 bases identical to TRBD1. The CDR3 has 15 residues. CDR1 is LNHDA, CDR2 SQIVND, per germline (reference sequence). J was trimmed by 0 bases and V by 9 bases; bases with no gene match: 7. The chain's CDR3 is CASRRTGATNEKLFF. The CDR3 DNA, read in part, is TGTGCCAGCCGAAGGACAGGTGCAACTAATGAAAAA.

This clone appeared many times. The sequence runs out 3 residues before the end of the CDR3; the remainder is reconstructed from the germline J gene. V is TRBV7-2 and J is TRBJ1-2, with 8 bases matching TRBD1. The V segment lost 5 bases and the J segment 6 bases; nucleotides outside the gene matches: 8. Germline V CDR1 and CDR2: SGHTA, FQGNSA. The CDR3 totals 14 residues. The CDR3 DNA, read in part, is TGTGCCAGCAGCCCGACAGGGGAAACGGATGGC. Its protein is CASSPTGETDG. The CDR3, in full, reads CASSPTGETDGYTF.

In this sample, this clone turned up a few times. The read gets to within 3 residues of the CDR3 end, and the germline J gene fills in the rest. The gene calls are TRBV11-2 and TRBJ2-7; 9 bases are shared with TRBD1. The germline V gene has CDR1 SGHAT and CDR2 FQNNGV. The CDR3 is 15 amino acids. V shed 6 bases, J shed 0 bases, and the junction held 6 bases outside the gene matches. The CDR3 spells CASRNPGQGSYEQYF. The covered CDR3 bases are TGTGCCAGCAGAAACCCGGGACAGGGCTCCTACGAG.

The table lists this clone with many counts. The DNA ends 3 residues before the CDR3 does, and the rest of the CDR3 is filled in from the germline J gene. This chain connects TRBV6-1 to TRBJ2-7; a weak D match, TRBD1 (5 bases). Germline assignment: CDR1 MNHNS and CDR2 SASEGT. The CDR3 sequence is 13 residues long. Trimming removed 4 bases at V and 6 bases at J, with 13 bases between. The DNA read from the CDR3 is TGTGCCAGCAGTGCACAGGCCGCCGGCGAG. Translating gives CASSAQAAGE. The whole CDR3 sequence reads CASSAQAAGEQYF.

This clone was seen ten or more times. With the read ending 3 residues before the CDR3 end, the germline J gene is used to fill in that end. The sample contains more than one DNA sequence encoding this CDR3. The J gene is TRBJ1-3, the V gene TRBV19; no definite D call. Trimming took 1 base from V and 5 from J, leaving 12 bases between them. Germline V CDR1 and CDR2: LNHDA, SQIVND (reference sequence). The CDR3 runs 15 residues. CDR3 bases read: TGTGCCAGTAGTATAGCGGGGAACTGGAGAAACACC. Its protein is CASSIAGNWRNT. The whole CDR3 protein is CASSIAGNWRNTIYF.

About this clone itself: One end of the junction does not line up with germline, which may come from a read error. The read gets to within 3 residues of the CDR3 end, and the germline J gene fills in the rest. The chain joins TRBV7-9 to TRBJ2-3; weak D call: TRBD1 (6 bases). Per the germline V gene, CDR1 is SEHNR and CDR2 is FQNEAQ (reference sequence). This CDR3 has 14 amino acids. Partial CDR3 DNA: TGTTCCAGCAGCCTCGGGACAAGCACAGATACG. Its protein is CSSSLGTSTDT. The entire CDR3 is CSSSLGTSTDTQYF.

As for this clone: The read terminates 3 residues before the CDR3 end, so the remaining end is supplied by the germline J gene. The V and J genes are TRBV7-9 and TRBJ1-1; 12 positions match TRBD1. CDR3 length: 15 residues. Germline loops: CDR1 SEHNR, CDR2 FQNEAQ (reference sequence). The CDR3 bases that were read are TGTGCCAGCAGCGCACCGGGACAGGGGGCGCGGGGA. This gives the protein CASSAPGQGARG. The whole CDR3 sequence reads CASSAPGQGARGAFF.

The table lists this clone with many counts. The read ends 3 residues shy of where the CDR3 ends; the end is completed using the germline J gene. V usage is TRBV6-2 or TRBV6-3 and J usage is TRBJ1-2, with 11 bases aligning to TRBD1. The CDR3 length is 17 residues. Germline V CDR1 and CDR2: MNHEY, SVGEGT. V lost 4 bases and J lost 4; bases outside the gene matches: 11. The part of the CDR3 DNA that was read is TGTGCCAGCAGTTCGGTCGGGACAGGGGGGTCCTTCTATGGC. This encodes CASSSVGTGGSFYG. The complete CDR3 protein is CASSSVGTGGSFYGYTF.

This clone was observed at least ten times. The sequenced CDR3 bases are TGCAGCGTTGACAATAACTATGGC. It codes for CSVDNNYG. The whole CDR3 sequence is CSVDNNYGYTF. V is TRBV29-1 and J is TRBJ1-2; D is unresolved. The read stops 3 residues short of the end of the CDR3; the missing end is completed from the germline J gene. From germline, CDR1 is SQVTM and CDR2 ANQGSEA. This CDR3 comprises 11 residues. Trimming shortened V by 3 bases and J by 1 base, and 3 bases separated the two germline ends.